This T cell receptor (beta chain) was sequenced during a study of blood T cell repertoires in COVID-19. Study-wide background: Samples of COVID-19 (acute and convalescent) were obtained from the United States, Italy and Spain.

Patients at the Seattle site were enrolled during active infection and followed longitudinally. Sequencing was performed with immunoSEQ multiplex PCR; in TCRdb, only in-frame clones are kept and a portion is missing. The profile covers roughly 380,000 clones, with approximately 89% appearing a single time and approximately 1.5% taken by the ten largest. Germline CDR1 reads LNHNV; CDR2 reads YYDKDF (reference sequence). V lost 1 base and J lost 2, with 12 bases in between. The CDR3 extends over 15 amino acids. This clonotype was obtained from a woman in her 40s with COVID-19, enrolled during active disease. This chain links TRBV15 with TRBJ2-7, with D possibly TRBD2 on 6 matching bases. Sequencing was performed on peripheral blood. CDR3 sequence (DNA): TGTGCCACCAGCAGAGTCTTGGGGGGTCCCTACGAGCAGTACTTC. Protein product: CATSRVLGGPYEQYF.